The rows below give T cell receptor beta chains drawn from one sample of a study of OX40 agonist ivuxolimab in advanced cancers. Assay: immunoSEQ multiplex PCR; the TCRdb copy retains only in-frame clones and omits some. This table holds some 96,000 clones, around 90% found once. The source material was CD4+ or CD8+ T cells sorted from blood, sampled in a trial of the OX40 agonist ivuxolimab. These receptors were obtained from an adult with an advanced solid tumor such as melanoma, head and neck, liver or kidney cancer. The CDR3 runs from the conserved cysteine through the conserved F or W. The order of the fields is D gene, V gene, clone size, J gene, CDR3 DNA, CDR3 protein. D genes are given only for firm matches. Rows may omit the clone size; those that give it use once, few, many or a size class.

D gene: NA
V gene: TRBV7-6
clone size: NA
J gene: TRBJ1-1
CDR3 DNA: TGTGCCAGCAGCTTGAAGGGGGACACTGAAGCTTTCTTT
CDR3 protein: CASSLKGDTEAFF

D gene: NA
V gene: TRBV5-1
clone size: NA
J gene: TRBJ1-4
CDR3 DNA: TGCGCCAGCACGGTTCTACCAACTAATGAAAAACTGTTTTTT
CDR3 protein: CASTVLPTNEKLFF

D gene: NA
V gene: TRBV19
clone size: NA
J gene: TRBJ1-5
CDR3 DNA: TGTGCCAGTAGTATAGGGGATCAGCCCCAGCATTTT
CDR3 protein: CASSIGDQPQHF

D gene: NA
V gene: TRBV4-1
clone size: NA
J gene: TRBJ2-2
CDR3 DNA: TGCGCCAGCAGAAGTCAGGGGCCCGGGGAGCTGTTTTTT
CDR3 protein: CASRSQGPGELFF

D gene: TRBD1
V gene: TRBV6-6
clone size: NA
J gene: TRBJ2-5
CDR3 DNA: TGTGCCAGCAGTTGGGACAGGGTGGAAGAGACCCAGTACTTC
CDR3 protein: CASSWDRVEETQYF

D gene: NA
V gene: TRBV5-1
clone size: once
J gene: TRBJ2-7
CDR3 DNA: TGCGCCAGCAGCTTGGTTGGGGGCAAGTACGAGCAGTACTTC
CDR3 protein: CASSLVGGKYEQYF

D gene: TRBD2
V gene: TRBV6-4
clone size: NA
J gene: TRBJ2-3
CDR3 DNA: TGTGCCAGCAGCCTAGCGGCCGGGGGGGCAGATACGCAGTATTTT
CDR3 protein: CASSLAAGGADTQYF

D gene: TRBD2
V gene: TRBV2
clone size: NA
J gene: TRBJ2-1
CDR3 DNA: TGTGCCAGCAGTTCAGCTAGCGGGATCAATGAGCAGTTCTTC
CDR3 protein: CASSSASGINEQFF

D gene: NA
V gene: TRBV5-6
clone size: NA
J gene: TRBJ1-5
CDR3 DNA: TGTGCCAGCAGCTTACAGGATCAGCCCCAGCATTTT
CDR3 protein: CASSLQDQPQHF

D gene: TRBD1
V gene: TRBV7-9
clone size: NA
J gene: TRBJ2-1
CDR3 DNA: TGTGCCAGCAGCGCGGGACAGGCGACCTACAATGAGCAGTTCTTC
CDR3 protein: CASSAGQATYNEQFF

D gene: NA
V gene: TRBV6-6
clone size: once
J gene: TRBJ1-5
CDR3 DNA: TGTGCCAGCAGTTATAGGAGGGGGAACAATCAGCCCCAGCATTTT
CDR3 protein: CASSYRRGNNQPQHF

D gene: TRBD2
V gene: TRBV5-4
clone size: NA
J gene: TRBJ2-5
CDR3 DNA: TGTGCCAGCAGCTTGGGGGGGGAGGGATTGAAGACCCAGTACTTC
CDR3 protein: CASSLGGEGLKTQYF

D gene: NA
V gene: TRBV14
clone size: once
J gene: TRBJ1-1
CDR3 DNA: TGTGCCAGCAGCCGGGAGGGTTCTTTCACTGAAGCTTTCTTT
CDR3 protein: CASSREGSFTEAFF

D gene: NA
V gene: TRBV21-1
clone size: once
J gene: TRBJ2-7
CDR3 DNA: TGTGCCAGCAGCAACTTCCCCCAAGAGGGCGGTAAGAACGAGCAGTACTTC
CDR3 protein: CASSNFPQEGGKNEQYF

D gene: TRBD1
V gene: TRBV5-4
clone size: NA
J gene: TRBJ1-1
CDR3 DNA: TGTGCCAGCAGCTTGGGGGCCGGGACAGTCACTGAAGCTTTCTTT
CDR3 protein: CASSLGAGTVTEAFF

D gene: TRBD2
V gene: TRBV18
clone size: NA
J gene: TRBJ2-1
CDR3 DNA: TGTGCCAGCTCAGCCACTAGCGGGAGAAGCGATGAGCAGTTCTTC
CDR3 protein: CASSATSGRSDEQFF

D gene: NA
V gene: TRBV28
clone size: NA
J gene: TRBJ1-1
CDR3 DNA: TGTGCCAGCAGTGGCCAAGGACTGATGAAAGCTTTCTTT
CDR3 protein: CASSGQGLMKAFF

D gene: NA
V gene: TRBV11-2
clone size: NA
J gene: TRBJ2-5
CDR3 DNA: TGTGCCAGCAGCTTACCGGGGGAGGAGACCCAGTACTTC
CDR3 protein: CASSLPGEETQYF

D gene: NA
V gene: TRBV7-2
clone size: NA
J gene: TRBJ2-2
CDR3 DNA: TGTGCCAGCAGCTCCGGGACCCATAACACCGGGGAGCTGTTTTTT
CDR3 protein: CASSSGTHNTGELFF

D gene: TRBD1
V gene: TRBV5-4
clone size: NA
J gene: TRBJ2-7
CDR3 DNA: TGTGCCAGCAGCCTCCCGACAGGGGTTGAGCAGTACTTC
CDR3 protein: CASSLPTGVEQYF

D gene: TRBD1
V gene: TRBV7-9
clone size: NA
J gene: TRBJ1-2
CDR3 DNA: TGTGCCAGCAGCTTAGCTGGGGGACAGGGGGGCGGCTACACCTTC
CDR3 protein: CASSLAGGQGGGYTF

D gene: TRBD2
V gene: TRBV28
clone size: NA
J gene: TRBJ2-3
CDR3 DNA: TGTGCCAGCAGGAGACTTGACCGGGGGGGAACAGATACGCAGTATTTT
CDR3 protein: CASRRLDRGGTDTQYF

D gene: NA
V gene: TRBV27
clone size: NA
J gene: TRBJ2-5
CDR3 DNA: TGTGCCAGCAGTTTATTGGCAGGGGAAATGACCCAGTACTTC
CDR3 protein: CASSLLAGEMTQYF

D gene: TRBD1
V gene: TRBV4-3
clone size: NA
J gene: TRBJ1-4
CDR3 DNA: TGCGCCAGCAGCCAGGGGGGGACAGGGGACGAAAAACTGTTTTTT
CDR3 protein: CASSQGGTGDEKLFF

D gene: NA
V gene: TRBV19
clone size: NA
J gene: TRBJ1-3
CDR3 DNA: TGTGCCAGTAAAGAAGGTAGCTCTGGAAACACCATATATTTT
CDR3 protein: CASKEGSSGNTIYF

D gene: TRBD1
V gene: TRBV18
clone size: few
J gene: TRBJ1-4
CDR3 DNA: TGTGCCAGCTCAGAGCGGACAGGGGGCGGCGAAAAACTGTTTTTT
CDR3 protein: CASSERTGGGEKLFF

D gene: NA
V gene: TRBV19
clone size: NA
J gene: TRBJ1-1
CDR3 DNA: TGTGCCAGTAGTATAGACGGGGACACTGAAGCTTTCTTT
CDR3 protein: CASSIDGDTEAFF

D gene: NA
V gene: TRBV5-4
clone size: once
J gene: TRBJ2-3
CDR3 DNA: TGTGCCAGCAGCGACAGGAGGCTCTTGTATTTT
CDR3 protein: CASSDRRLLYF

D gene: TRBD1
V gene: TRBV9
clone size: NA
J gene: TRBJ1-3
CDR3 DNA: TGTGCCAGCAGCCCCCGACAGGGAACGACTGGAAACACCATATATTTT
CDR3 protein: CASSPRQGTTGNTIYF

D gene: NA
V gene: TRBV5-1
clone size: NA
J gene: TRBJ1-3
CDR3 DNA: TGCGCCAGCAGCTTGGTGGCCCAGGGTACTGGAAACACCATATATTTT
CDR3 protein: CASSLVAQGTGNTIYF

D gene: NA
V gene: TRBV21-1
clone size: NA
J gene: TRBJ2-3
CDR3 DNA: TGTGCCAGCAGTCCCGTGGATCGGCTGATGAGCACAGATACGCAGTATTTT
CDR3 protein: CASSPVDRLMSTDTQYF

D gene: TRBD1
V gene: TRBV2
clone size: NA
J gene: TRBJ1-4
CDR3 DNA: TGTGCCAGCAGTGTGAATATCGGTGGGACAGGGCTGGGAAAACTGTTTTTT
CDR3 protein: CASSVNIGGTGLGKLFF

D gene: TRBD2
V gene: TRBV30
clone size: NA
J gene: TRBJ2-1
CDR3 DNA: TGTGCCTGGGCCTTGGGCGGGAGTCGGTCCTACAATGAGCAGTTCTTC
CDR3 protein: CAWALGGSRSYNEQFF

D gene: NA
V gene: TRBV29-1
clone size: NA
J gene: TRBJ2-3
CDR3 DNA: TGCAGCGTTGACCCGGGAAGCACAGATACGCAGTATTTT
CDR3 protein: CSVDPGSTDTQYF

D gene: NA
V gene: TRBV18
clone size: NA
J gene: TRBJ1-1
CDR3 DNA: TGTGCCAGCTCACCCCTGGAAGAGGGGAGCGAAGCTTTCTTT
CDR3 protein: CASSPLEEGSEAFF

D gene: NA
V gene: TRBV5-1
clone size: NA
J gene: TRBJ2-7
CDR3 DNA: TGCGCCAGCAGCGGGCGGCGGTACGAGCAGTACTTC
CDR3 protein: CASSGRRYEQYF

D gene: NA
V gene: TRBV18
clone size: NA
J gene: TRBJ2-5
CDR3 DNA: TGTGCCAGCTCGCTCTCGCTGAGCGGAGGGGGAGAGACCCAGTACTTC
CDR3 protein: CASSLSLSGGGETQYF

D gene: NA
V gene: TRBV7-8
clone size: NA
J gene: TRBJ2-7
CDR3 DNA: TGTGCCAGCAGCTTAGTTCGACAGACCGCCTACGAGCAGTACTTC
CDR3 protein: CASSLVRQTAYEQYF

D gene: TRBD2
V gene: TRBV7-3
clone size: once
J gene: TRBJ2-3
CDR3 DNA: TGTGCCAGCAGCTCCCAACCGGGACTAGCGGGAGGGAGGCCAGATACGCAGTATTTT
CDR3 protein: CASSSQPGLAGGRPDTQYF

D gene: NA
V gene: TRBV5-1
clone size: NA
J gene: TRBJ2-1
CDR3 DNA: TGCGCCAGCAGCGTACCGACACTGTACAATGAGCAGTTCTTC
CDR3 protein: CASSVPTLYNEQFF

D gene: NA
V gene: TRBV7-7
clone size: NA
J gene: TRBJ2-7
CDR3 DNA: TGTGCTAGCAGCTTATGTCCGCATCGAAGCTCCTACGAGCAGTACTTC
CDR3 protein: CASSLCPHRSSYEQYF

D gene: NA
V gene: TRBV14
clone size: NA
J gene: TRBJ1-1
CDR3 DNA: TGTGCCAGCAGCCAAGGGCAGTACACTGAAGCTTTCTTT
CDR3 protein: CASSQGQYTEAFF

D gene: TRBD2
V gene: TRBV5-5
clone size: NA
J gene: TRBJ2-3
CDR3 DNA: TGTGCCAGCGCATTTAGCGGGAATCTCGATACGCAGTATTTT
CDR3 protein: CASAFSGNLDTQYF

D gene: NA
V gene: TRBV6-5
clone size: NA
J gene: TRBJ1-2
CDR3 DNA: TGTGCCAGCAGAGGACCCGGAAACTATGGCTACACCTTC
CDR3 protein: CASRGPGNYGYTF

D gene: TRBD2
V gene: TRBV7-2
clone size: NA
J gene: TRBJ2-7
CDR3 DNA: TGTGCCAGCAGCAAACTAGCGAACGAGCAGTACTTC
CDR3 protein: CASSKLANEQYF

D gene: NA
V gene: TRBV9
clone size: once
J gene: TRBJ2-1
CDR3 DNA: TGTGCCAGCAGCGCACCTCTGGGTCTCCAGAGCTCCTACAATGAGCAGTTCTTC
CDR3 protein: CASSAPLGLQSSYNEQFF

D gene: TRBD1
V gene: TRBV7-6
clone size: once
J gene: TRBJ2-3
CDR3 DNA: TGTGCCAGCAGCTCGAGGACAGGTCTCACAGATACGCAGTATTTT
CDR3 protein: CASSSRTGLTDTQYF

D gene: NA
V gene: TRBV28
clone size: NA
J gene: TRBJ1-1
CDR3 DNA: TGTGCCAGCAGTACGGCCCCTATTGGGGCGGGATTTAACACTGAAGCTTTCTTT
CDR3 protein: CASSTAPIGAGFNTEAFF

D gene: NA
V gene: TRBV5-1
clone size: NA
J gene: TRBJ1-1
CDR3 DNA: TGCGCCAGCAGCTTCGGGGACCGGGACCAAGATGAAGCTTTCTTT
CDR3 protein: CASSFGDRDQDEAFF

D gene: TRBD1
V gene: TRBV19
clone size: NA
J gene: TRBJ2-7
CDR3 DNA: TGTGCCAGTAGTATAGCTGGGACAGCCGACTACGAGCAGTACTTC
CDR3 protein: CASSIAGTADYEQYF

D gene: NA
V gene: TRBV7-6
clone size: NA
J gene: TRBJ2-5
CDR3 DNA: TGTGCCAGCAGCCTATCCGGCCAAGAGACCCAGTACTTC
CDR3 protein: CASSLSGQETQYF